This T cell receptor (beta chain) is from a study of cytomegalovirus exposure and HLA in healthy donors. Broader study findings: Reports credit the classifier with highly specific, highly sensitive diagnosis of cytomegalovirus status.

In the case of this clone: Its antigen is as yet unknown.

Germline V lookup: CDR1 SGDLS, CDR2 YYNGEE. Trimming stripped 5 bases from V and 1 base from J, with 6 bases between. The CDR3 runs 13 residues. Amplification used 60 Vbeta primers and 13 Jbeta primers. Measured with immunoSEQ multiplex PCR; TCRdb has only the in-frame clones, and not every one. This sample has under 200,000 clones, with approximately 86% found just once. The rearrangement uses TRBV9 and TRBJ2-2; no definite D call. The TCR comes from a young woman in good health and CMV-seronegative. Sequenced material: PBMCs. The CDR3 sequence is CASRSLNTGELFF. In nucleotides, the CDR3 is TGTGCCAGCAGATCCTTGAACACCGGGGAGCTGTTTTTT.